This TCR beta chain derives from a study of blood T cell repertoires in COVID-19. CDR1 and CDR2 (germline): MNHEY, SVGAGI. Trimming cost V 1 base and J 4 bases; bases outside gene matches: 2. This CDR3 spans 16 amino acids. This table comes from immunoSEQ multiplex PCR, and its TCRdb copy is limited to in-frame clones, with some not included. This sample has around 150,000 clones, with approximately 92% found just once. This receptor was taken from a man younger than 40 with COVID-19, enrolled during active disease. This chain uses TRBV6-5 with TRBJ2-3; 13 nucleotides line up with TRBD2. The specimen was peripheral blood. The CDR3 DNA reads TGTGCCAGCAGTTACTGGACTAGCGGGAGCTCAGATACGCAGTATTTT. It is translated as CASSYWTSGSSDTQYF.